This T cell receptor (beta chain) was recovered during a study of healthy donors' naive CD4 and CD8 T cells. About the study: Donors came from three age groups: 20-25, 40-50 and 60-70 years.

Starting from 500 ng of total RNA, TCR libraries were made with linear amplification. Per the original data handling: Four to six healthy donors contributed approximately 85,000 sequenced TCR alpha transcripts. TCRdb reprocessed the reads via MiXCR and lists one record per CDR3 protein. TCRdb assigned the V and J calls; the authors' analysis was not used. The sample has around 200,000 distinct CDR3 sequences, over 60% seen once. Study-wide results and caveats: Negatively charged CDR3s marked CD8+ lineage; positively charged CDR3s marked CD4+ lineage.

Trimming stripped 0 bases from V and 8 bases from J, with 11 bases between. There are 13 residues in the CDR3. Germline CDR1 reads SGHNT; CDR2 reads YYREEE (reference sequence). Sorting defined naive CD4+ as CD4+CD8-CD45RO-CD45RA+ and naive CD8+ as CD8+CD4-CD45RA+CD27bright. As regards this clonotype: Its antigen is unidentified.

Sequences were obtained from naive CD4+ and CD8+ T cells sorted from blood, pooled from several donors. This sequence joins TRBV5-4 and TRBJ1-1; D gene ambiguous. The receptor comes from a pool of human donors in good health; the sample pools cells from several healthy donors. This CDR3 reads CASSLGGRFEAFF. CDR3 coding DNA: TGTGCCAGCAGCTTGGGCGGGAGATTCGAAGCTTTCTTT.